The source of this TCR beta chain is a study of response to subunit inactivated influenza vaccine. This clonotype was seen more than once but under ten times. TCRdb itself ran the RT-PCR reads through MiXCR, one entry per CDR3 protein. Of more than 700,000 distinct CDR3 sequences listed, 21% were seen once; the top ten hold about 9.4%. V lost 3 bases and J lost 4; bases outside the gene matches: 2. The CDR3 covers 13 residues. Germline V gene lookup returns CDR1 LNHNV and CDR2 YYDKDF (reference sequence). V usage is TRBV15 and J usage is TRBJ2-7; 8 bases are a match to TRBD1. This clonotype was obtained from a man aged 50 to 60 who received an inactivated influenza vaccine. Sequencing used PBMCs from blood, obtained less than 6 days after vaccination. CDR3 region: CATSSRQGYEQYF. For the CDR3, the DNA is TGTGCCACCAGCAGCAGACAGGGGTACGAGCAGTACTTC.